The clone carrying this T cell receptor (beta chain) appeared once. In the authors' methods: It was from reference gene primer amplification that nucleated cell counts were estimated. Here immunoSEQ multiplex PCR was the method, and the copy in TCRdb shows in-frame clones only, minus some. V and J calls and clone size are those listed in that table; D and trimming were worked out from the DNA. This sample has 150,000 to 200,000 clones, with 83% found just once. V lost 1 base to trimming and J lost 8 bases; unmatched junction nucleotides: 4. Germline CDR1 KGHDR, CDR2 SFDVKD. The CDR3 is 14 amino acids. This specimen comes from a study of blood T cell repertoires in COVID-19. Whole-study context: Both acute and convalescent COVID-19 samples were obtained from the United States, Italy and Spain. The analysed material was cDNA or gDNA that came from T cells, B-cell-depleted T cells, or PBMCs.

The genes are TRBV24-1 and TRBJ1-2, with 9 bases aligning to TRBD1. This receptor was identified in a woman in her 70s with COVID-19, enrolled during active disease. What was sequenced was peripheral blood. The CDR3, as DNA: TGTGCCACCAGTGATTTTACAGGGGGCAACGGCTACACCTTC. It codes for CATSDFTGGNGYTF.